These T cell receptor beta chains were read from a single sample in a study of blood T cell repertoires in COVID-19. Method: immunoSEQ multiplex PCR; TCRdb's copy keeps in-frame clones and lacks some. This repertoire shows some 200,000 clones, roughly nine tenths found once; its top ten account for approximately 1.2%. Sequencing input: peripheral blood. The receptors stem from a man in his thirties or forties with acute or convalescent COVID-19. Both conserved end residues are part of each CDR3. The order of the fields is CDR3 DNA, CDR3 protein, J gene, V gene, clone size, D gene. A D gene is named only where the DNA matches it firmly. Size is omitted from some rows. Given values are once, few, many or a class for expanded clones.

TGTGCCAGCAGCCTTAGACAGGGAAACTATGGCTACACCTTC | CASSLRQGNYGYTF | TRBJ1-2 | TRBV3-1/TRBV3-2 | many | TRBD1
TGTGCCAGCAGTTCCGTCAACTGGGACAGGGGGCGCATGAGGGCTTTCTTT | CASSSVNWDRGRMRAFF | TRBJ1-1 | TRBV27 | . | TRBD1
TGTGCCTCAAAGGACAGGGATTATCAGCCCCAGCATTTT | CASKDRDYQPQHF | TRBJ1-5 | TRBV19 | . | TRBD1
TGTGCCAGCAGTTACCTAGGGAACACTGAAGCTTTCTTT | CASSYLGNTEAFF | TRBJ1-1 | TRBV6-5 | . | .
TGCGCCAGCAACTCCGGGGGAGTCCTGGGCACTGAAGCTTTCTTT | CASNSGGVLGTEAFF | TRBJ1-1 | TRBV5-1 | . | .
TGTGCCAGCAGAGAGGGGGCGCGTATGAATTCACCCCTCCACTTT | CASREGARMNSPLHF | TRBJ1-6 | TRBV28 | . | TRBD1
TGTGCCAGCAGTTTAGCGGGAGTTTCCTACGAGCAGTACTTC | CASSLAGVSYEQYF | TRBJ2-7 | TRBV6-5 | . | TRBD2
TGTGCCACCAGTGAGCGAGGCAATGAGCAGTTCTTC | CATSERGNEQFF | TRBJ2-1 | TRBV24-1 | . | .
TGTGCCAGCAGCTTGGACAGCAACTATGGCTACACCTTC | CASSLDSNYGYTF | TRBJ1-2 | TRBV5-4 | . | .
TGTGCCAGCAGTGAATACCCTAGCGGGAGGGGCACAGATACGCAGTATTTT | CASSEYPSGRGTDTQYF | TRBJ2-3 | TRBV25-1 | . | TRBD2
TGTGCCAGCTCACCCCAGCCGGGACTAGCGGGCTACTCCTACAATGAGCAGTTCTTC | CASSPQPGLAGYSYNEQFF | TRBJ2-1 | TRBV18 | . | TRBD2
TGTGCCAGCAGCCATCTAGACAGGGGTGAGGGCAATGAGCAGTTCTTC | CASSHLDRGEGNEQFF | TRBJ2-1 | TRBV4-2 | . | TRBD1
TGCGCCAGCCGCTTAACTAGCGGGAATTACAATGAGCAGTTCTTC | CASRLTSGNYNEQFF | TRBJ2-1 | TRBV5-1 | . | TRBD2
TGCGCCAGCAGCCCCCGAACCAACAGGGCCGGGGAGCTGTTTTTT | CASSPRTNRAGELFF | TRBJ2-2 | TRBV5-1 | . | .
TGCGCCAGCAGCTCGTCGTTAGCGGGAGATACGCAGTATTTT | CASSSSLAGDTQYF | TRBJ2-3 | TRBV5-1 | . | TRBD2
TGCGCCAGCAGCCAGGACACTAGCGGGAGGGGGTACGAGCAGTACTTC | CASSQDTSGRGYEQYF | TRBJ2-7 | TRBV4-1 | once | TRBD2
TGTGCCAGCAGCCCAGGACAGCTTAATTCACCCCTCCACTTT | CASSPGQLNSPLHF | TRBJ1-6 | TRBV5-6 | once | .
TGTGCCAGCAGCAGCGGACAGGGGGTTAGAGAGCAGTTCTTC | CASSSGQGVREQFF | TRBJ2-1 | TRBV9 | . | TRBD1
TGTGCCAGCAGGAGTAATGGAAACACCATATATTTT | CASRSNGNTIYF | TRBJ1-3 | TRBV28 | once | .
TGTGCCAGCAGACCCAGAGCGGGGAATACGCAGTATTTT | CASRPRAGNTQYF | TRBJ2-3 | TRBV2 | . | TRBD2
TGCGCCAGCAGCTCTGGCAACTCCTACGAGCAGTACTTC | CASSSGNSYEQYF | TRBJ2-7 | TRBV5-1 | . | .
TGCGCCAGCAGTTTTACAGGAACAAGGTCCAAAAACATTCAGTACTTC | CASSFTGTRSKNIQYF | TRBJ2-4 | TRBV10-1 | . | .
TGTGCCAGCTCACCGGGACAGGGTTTTATACAGCAGTACTTC | CASSPGQGFIQQYF | TRBJ2-7 | TRBV18 | . | TRBD1
TGTGCCAGCAGTTACGATGGGGGACAGACCTACGAGCAGTACTTC | CASSYDGGQTYEQYF | TRBJ2-7 | TRBV6-6 | . | TRBD1
TGTGCCTGGAGTGCGGGACAGTCCACAGATACGCAGTATTTT | CAWSAGQSTDTQYF | TRBJ2-3 | TRBV30 | . | TRBD1
TGTGCCAGTAGTGCACGGACAGACTCTGGGGCCAACGTCCTGACTTTC | CASSARTDSGANVLTF | TRBJ2-6 | TRBV19 | . | .
TGTGCCACCAGTGGAGTAGGGACAGCCGGAAACACCATATATTTT | CATSGVGTAGNTIYF | TRBJ1-3 | TRBV24-1 | . | TRBD1
TGTGCCAGCAGTTTAACTACCTACGAGCAGTACTTC | CASSLTTYEQYF | TRBJ2-7 | TRBV28 | . | .
TGCGCCAGCAGCCGAGGGACAGGGGGCGCGTCTGGGGCCAACGTCCTGACTTTC | CASSRGTGGASGANVLTF | TRBJ2-6 | TRBV5-1 | once | TRBD1
TGTGCCAGCAGCCCAAGGGCCGGGACAGGATACAATGAGCAGTTCTTC | CASSPRAGTGYNEQFF | TRBJ2-1 | TRBV7-8 | . | TRBD1
TGTGCCTGGAGTCCGATTGACAAGGCGTATTCACCCCTCCACTTT | CAWSPIDKAYSPLHF | TRBJ1-6 | TRBV30 | . | .
TGCGCCAGCAGCCAAGAGCGGGGCCTATCTGGAAACACCATATATTTT | CASSQERGLSGNTIYF | TRBJ1-3 | TRBV4-1 | . | .
TGTGCCAGCAGCTTTTCGGCACAGGGGTCTGGCGATTCACCCCTCCACTTT | CASSFSAQGSGDSPLHF | TRBJ1-6 | TRBV12-1 | . | .
TGTGCCAGCAGTTTCTGGGACAGGGGTGAGCAGTTCTTC | CASSFWDRGEQFF | TRBJ2-1 | TRBV6-5 | . | TRBD1
TGCGCCAGCAGCTTGGAGCAGGGGGCAGTTGGAAAACTGTTTTTT | CASSLEQGAVGKLFF | TRBJ1-4 | TRBV5-1 | . | TRBD1
TGTGCCAGCTCACTTATTCAAGCGTCGTCAAACCCGGGCTACACCTTC | CASSLIQASSNPGYTF | TRBJ1-2 | TRBV18 | . | .
TGTGCCAGCAGCCCCTACGGGACAGCTGGAAACACCATATATTTT | CASSPYGTAGNTIYF | TRBJ1-3 | TRBV7-9 | . | TRBD1
TGCGCCAGCAGCGACAGGGTTGGCCAGCCCCAGCATTTT | CASSDRVGQPQHF | TRBJ1-5 | TRBV4-1 | . | TRBD1
TGTGCCAGCAGACCCCAGGGAGATACGCAGTATTTT | CASRPQGDTQYF | TRBJ2-3 | TRBV6-5 | . | .
TGTGCCAGCAGCGACGACAGCCGACAGCCCCAGCATTTT | CASSDDSRQPQHF | TRBJ1-5 | TRBV21-1 | once | .
TGCGCCAGCAGTGTTCTTCCCTCGACCGGGGAGCTGTTTTTT | CASSVLPSTGELFF | TRBJ2-2 | TRBV10-2 | . | .
TGTGCCAGCAGTTCAACAGGAGGCGGGGGGGAAAAACTGTTTTTT | CASSSTGGGGEKLFF | TRBJ1-4 | TRBV2 | . | .
TGTGCCACCAGTGATCCTAACAGGGCCACTGAAGCTTTCTTT | CATSDPNRATEAFF | TRBJ1-1 | TRBV24-1 | . | .
TGTGCCAGCAGCTTGATATGGAAAGGGGGCACTGAGCAGTTCTTC | CASSLIWKGGTEQFF | TRBJ2-1 | TRBV5-6 | . | TRBD1
TGTGCCAGCAGCGCTATAACAGGGGGCGACTATGGCTACACCTTC | CASSAITGGDYGYTF | TRBJ1-2 | TRBV7-6 | . | TRBD1
TGTGCCAGCAGTTACTCGAGGGTCGGAACCGGGGAGCTGTTTTTT | CASSYSRVGTGELFF | TRBJ2-2 | TRBV6-5 | . | .